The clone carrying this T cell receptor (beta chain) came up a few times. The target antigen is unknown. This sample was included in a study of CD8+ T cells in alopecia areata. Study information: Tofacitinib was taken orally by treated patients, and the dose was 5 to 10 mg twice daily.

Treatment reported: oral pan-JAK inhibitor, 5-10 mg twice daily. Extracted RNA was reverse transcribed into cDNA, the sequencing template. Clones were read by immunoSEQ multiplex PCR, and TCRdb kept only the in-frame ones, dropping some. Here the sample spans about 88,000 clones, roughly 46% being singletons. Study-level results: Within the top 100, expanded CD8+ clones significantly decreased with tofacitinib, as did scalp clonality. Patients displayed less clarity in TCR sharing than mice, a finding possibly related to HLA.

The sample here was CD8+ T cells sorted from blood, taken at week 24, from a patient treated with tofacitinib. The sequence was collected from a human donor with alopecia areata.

Written as DNA, the CDR3 is TGTGCCAGTACACGGCAGGGTGAAGCTTTCTTT. Translation gives CASTRQGEAFF. The chain joins TRBV19 to TRBJ1-1; TRBD1 is a possible D gene (5 bases). CDR1 and CDR2 (germline): LNHDA, SQIVND (reference sequence). The CDR3 contains 11 residues. V was clipped by 7 bases and J by 7 bases, with 10 bases between them.